This entry lists 18 T cell receptor beta chains sequenced from one sample in a study of blood T cell repertoires in COVID-19. Only in-frame clones appear in the TCRdb table, and some are missing; sequencing was by immunoSEQ multiplex PCR. The top ten clones hold roughly 5.3% of a sample with 75,000 or so clones, approximately 88% of them seen once. Sequencing was carried out using peripheral blood. Source of these receptors: a woman older than 75 with active or convalescent COVID-19.

The rearrangement links TRBV27 to TRBJ2-1; D not resolved. This CDR3 has 14 residues. In germline, CDR1 is MNHEY, CDR2 SMNVEV (reference sequence). Between the trimmed V and J ends, which lost 2 bases and 6 bases, there was a span of 11 bases. CDR3 coding DNA: TGTGCCAGCAGTTTAGCGGTCACCTCCAATGAGCAGTTCTTC. It translates to CASSLAVTSNEQFF.

The V and J genes are TRBV3-1 (or the pseudogene TRBV3-2) and TRBJ2-7, with 11 bases fitting TRBD2. Losses at the gene ends were 6 bases for V and 6 bases for J; bases not matched to a gene: 7. The CDR3 loop spans 14 amino acids. Germline CDR1 is LGHDT and CDR2 is YNNKEL (reference sequence). The CDR3 protein is CASSTSGRVREQYF. In DNA form, the CDR3 reads TGTGCCAGCAGTACTAGCGGGAGAGTACGCGAGCAGTACTTC.

The rearrangement uses TRBV7-9 and TRBJ2-6; TRBD1 matches at 7 bases. CDR1 and CDR2 from the germline V gene are SEHNR and FQNEAQ (reference sequence). With V trimmed by 5 bases and J by 0 bases, 7 bases remained unmatched. The CDR3 extends over 17 amino acids. The CDR3 here is CASSPGTVSSGANVLTF. CDR3 sequence (DNA): TGTGCCAGCAGCCCAGGGACAGTTAGCTCTGGGGCCAACGTCCTGACTTTC.

V gene TRBV7-9 combines with J gene TRBJ1-1; a possible D gene is TRBD1 (6 bases). Trimming pared 5 bases from V and 4 bases from J, leaving 11 bases between. The CDR3 is 13 amino acids. Germline V CDR1 and CDR2: SEHNR, FQNEAQ (reference sequence). The CDR3 bases are TGTGCCAGCAGCGCGCAGGGGCGCACTGAAGCTTTCTTT. It specifies CASSAQGRTEAFF.

The V and J genes are TRBV6-5 and TRBJ2-7, with a possible D match to TRBD1 (5 bases). This CDR3 comprises 13 residues. Germline V lookup: CDR1 MNHEY, CDR2 SVGAGI. V dropped 6 bases and J dropped 7 bases, with 16 bases sitting between them. The CDR3 nucleotides are TGTGCCAGCAGCCGACTGACAGCAGGAGAGCAGTACTTC. It specifies CASSRLTAGEQYF.

The CDR3 protein is CASSYALGARNEQFF. The CDR3 nucleotides are TGTGCCAGCAGTTACGCGTTGGGGGCGAGGAATGAGCAGTTCTTC. V usage is TRBV6-2 or TRBV6-3 and J usage is TRBJ2-1, with a weak D call TRBD1 (6 bases). Trimming took off 2 bases at V and 7 bases at J, with 15 bases between the two ends. In germline, CDR1 is MNHEY, CDR2 SVGEGT. The CDR3 runs 15 residues.

The chain links TRBV7-9 to TRBJ2-3, with D perhaps matching TRBD2 (5 bases). CDR1 is SEHNR, CDR2 FQNEAQ, per germline (reference sequence). The CDR3 has 14 residues. Trimming cost V 5 bases and J 3 bases, with 12 bases left between them. The CDR3 region has the DNA TGTGCCAGCAGCCCTCCAGGAGGAACAGATACGCAGTATTTT. It is translated as CASSPPGGTDTQYF.

This chain connects TRBV10-3 to TRBJ1-4, with D perhaps TRBD1 (6 bases). The CDR3 totals 15 residues. Between the trimmed V and J ends, which lost 4 bases and 5 bases, there was a span of 14 bases. Looked up from germline, CDR1 is ENHRY and CDR2 is SYGVKD. Written as DNA, the CDR3 is TGTGCCATCAGTGCGTCCCGGACAGTAAATGAAAAACTGTTTTTT. This translates into CAISASRTVNEKLFF.

The chain joins TRBV5-1 to TRBJ1-5; TRBD1 agrees at 10 bases. CDR1 is SGHRS and CDR2 is YFSETQ in the germline V gene. With V trimmed by 4 bases and J by 6 bases, 7 bases remained unmatched. The CDR3 consists of 15 residues. The CDR3 nucleotides are TGCGCCAGCAGCCAGATGACAGGGGGCATTCAGCCCCAGCATTTT. It yields the protein CASSQMTGGIQPQHF.

V gene TRBV18 combines with J gene TRBJ2-6, with a weak D call TRBD1 (5 bases). The CDR3 has 16 residues. Germline CDR1 is KGHSH and CDR2 is LQKENI. The germline V and J ends were trimmed by 3 bases and 4 bases, with 13 bases remaining between them. This chain's CDR3 is CASSPFQGLGANVLTF. The CDR3 DNA follows: TGTGCCAGCTCACCCTTCCAGGGTTTGGGGGCCAACGTCCTGACTTTC. The variable domain in full, with the rest retrieved from reference TRBV18 and TRBJ2-6, is NAGVMQNPRHLVRRRGQEARLRCSPMKGHSHVYWYRQLPEEGLKFMVYLQKENIIDESGMPKERFSAEFPKEGPSILRIQQVVRGDSAAYFCASSPFQGLGANVLTFGAGSRLTVL.

The rearrangement links TRBV29-1 to TRBJ2-3; TRBD1 agrees at 11 bases. The trim removed 6 bases at V and 3 bases at J, leaving 5 bases unmatched. In germline, CDR1 is SQVTM, CDR2 ANQGSEA. This CDR3 is 14 amino acids long. The CDR3 DNA follows: TGCAGCGTGGACAGGGGGCAAGGGACAGATACGCAGTATTTT. It yields the protein CSVDRGQGTDTQYF.

The CDR3 reads CASSLIILAGGQEQYF. The DNA of the CDR3 is TGTGCCAGCAGCCTCATAATTCTAGCGGGGGGCCAGGAGCAGTACTTC. The chain carries TRBV5-5 and TRBJ2-7; 11 bases fit TRBD2. V dropped 4 bases and J dropped 7; count of bases not matched to a gene: 13. The V gene's germline CDR1 is SGHKS and CDR2 YYEKEE (reference sequence). CDR3 length equals 16 residues.

The chain combines TRBV4-3 with TRBJ1-2; 9 bases are a match to TRBD1. CDR1 is LGHNA and CDR2 is YSLEER in the germline V gene. V trimming: 0 bases; J trimming: 11 bases; junction bases outside the gene matches: 10. This CDR3 has 15 amino acids. Written as DNA, the CDR3 is TGCGCCAGCAGCCAAGATTTAGGGAGACAGGGGGAGTACACCTTC. Protein sequence: CASSQDLGRQGEYTF.

The V call is TRBV7-2, the J call TRBJ1-1; 7 bases match TRBD1. The germline gives CDR1 SGHTA, CDR2 FQGNSA. Unmatched junction bases numbered 5, after V lost 3 bases and J lost 10 bases. This CDR3 is 12 amino acids long. The CDR3 loop is CASSFHRGGAFF. The CDR3 nucleotides are TGTGCCAGCAGCTTCCACAGGGGTGGAGCTTTCTTT.

This clone showed up just once. The V gene is TRBV10-3, the J gene TRBJ1-5, with TRBD1 identical over 8 bases. The CDR3 length is 15 residues. V dropped 2 bases and J dropped 7; count of bases not matched to a gene: 7. CDR1 and CDR2 (germline): ENHRY, SYGVKD. The CDR3 spells CAISEPGQVGQPQHF. Written as DNA, the CDR3 is TGTGCCATCAGTGAGCCGGGACAGGTAGGGCAGCCCCAGCATTTT.

V and J are TRBV11-2 and TRBJ2-7; 11 nucleotides line up with TRBD2. The CDR3 loop spans 15 amino acids. J was trimmed by 1 base and V by 5 bases; bases with no gene match: 4. Germline V gives CDR1 SGHAT, CDR2 FQNNGV. CDR3 protein: CASSILAGGSYEQYF. The DNA for the CDR3 is TGTGCCAGCAGCATCCTAGCGGGGGGATCCTACGAGCAGTACTTC.

This sequence joins TRBV12-3 or TRBV12-4 and TRBJ1-4; 9 bases fit TRBD1. Germline trimming cut 8 bases from V and 7 bases from J; bases unmatched to any gene: 5. There are 13 residues in the CDR3. The CDR3: CASGTGRGEKLFF. The CDR3, as DNA: TGTGCCAGCGGGACAGGGCGGGGTGAAAAACTGTTTTTT.

The J gene is TRBJ1-2, the V gene TRBV4-1, with D tentatively TRBD1 (5 bases). The CDR3 spans 17 residues. V lost 0 bases to trimming and J lost 6 bases, with 20 bases between them. Germline V CDR1 and CDR2: MGHRA, YSYEKL. CDR3 residues: CASSQEWGGRRIDGYTF. The CDR3 bases are TGCGCCAGCAGCCAAGAATGGGGGGGACGGAGGATAGATGGCTACACCTTC.